This T cell receptor beta chain was recovered during a study of blood T cell repertoires in COVID-19. CDR3 length equals 16 residues. Germline V CDR1 and CDR2: SGHVS, FNYEAQ. Sequenced by immunoSEQ multiplex PCR; TCRdb stores in-frame clones only, minus some. The repertoire holds some 70,000 clones, with about 90% as singletons. This clone was detected only a few times. The germline gene is not matched at one end of the junction; a read error may be the cause. This TCR was recovered from a man between 45 and 60 years old with acute or convalescent COVID-19. The sample comprised peripheral blood. The rearrangement uses TRBV7-6 and TRBJ1-3; D gene unclear. The CDR3, as DNA: TGTGCCAGCAGCCGTACCGGGTCCCAGACTGGGAACACCATATATTTT. Translated, it gives CASSRTGSQTGNTIYF.